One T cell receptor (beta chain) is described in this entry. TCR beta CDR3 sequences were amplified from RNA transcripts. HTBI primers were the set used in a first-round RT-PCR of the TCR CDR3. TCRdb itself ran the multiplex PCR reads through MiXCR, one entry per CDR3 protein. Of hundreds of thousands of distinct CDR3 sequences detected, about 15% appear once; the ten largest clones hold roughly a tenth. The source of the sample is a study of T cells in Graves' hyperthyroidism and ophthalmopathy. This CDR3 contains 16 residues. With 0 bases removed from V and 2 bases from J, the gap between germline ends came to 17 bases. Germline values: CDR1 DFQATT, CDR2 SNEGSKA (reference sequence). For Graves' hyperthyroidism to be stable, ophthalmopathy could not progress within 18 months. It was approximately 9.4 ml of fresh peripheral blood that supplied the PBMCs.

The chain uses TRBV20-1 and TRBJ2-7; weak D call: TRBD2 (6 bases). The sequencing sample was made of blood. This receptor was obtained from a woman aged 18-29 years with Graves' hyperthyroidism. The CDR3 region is CSARDSSGVGPYEQYF. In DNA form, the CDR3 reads TGCAGTGCTAGAGATAGTTCGGGGGTGGGTCCCTACGAGCAGTACTTC.